Listed here are 32 T cell receptor beta chains from one sample, sequenced in a study of T-cell reconstitution after alpha-beta-depleted transplantation in children. This sample's TCRbeta library carried unique molecular identifier barcodes. Via MiXCR, TCRdb re-called the PCR reads, giving one row per CDR3 protein. The sample comprises 200,000 to 250,000 distinct CDR3 sequences, around 12% of which are singletons, and over 2.5% rests with the top ten. The sequences come from PBMCs from the stem cell graft donor, collected from the stem cell graft. These TCRs come from a human donor who donated a stem cell graft to a child with acute lymphoblastic leukemia.

This clonotype showed up many times. V and J are TRBV27 and TRBJ2-7; 9 bases line up with TRBD2. Germline CDR1 reads MNHEY; CDR2 reads SMNVEV (reference sequence). V lost 7 bases to trimming and J lost 4 bases; unmatched junction nucleotides: 5. The CDR3 runs to 13 residues. The CDR3 nucleotides read TGTGCCAGCAAAATTAGCGGGAGTTACGAGCAGTACTTC. This gives the protein CASKISGSYEQYF.

This clonotype has at least ten counts. V gene TRBV27 combines with J gene TRBJ2-5, with 7 bases matching TRBD1. The CDR3 contains 14 residues. Germline trimming cut 5 bases from V and 1 base from J; bases unmatched to any gene: 4. Germline assignment: CDR1 MNHEY and CDR2 SMNVEV (reference sequence). The CDR3 protein is CASSPRTGQETQYF. The CDR3 DNA reads as TGTGCCAGCAGTCCAAGGACAGGCCAAGAGACCCAGTACTTC.

This clonotype has at least ten counts. The chain carries TRBV28 and TRBJ2-5, with 9 bases fitting TRBD1. J gave up 0 bases and V 3 bases, and 8 bases lay outside the gene matches. Germline CDR1 and CDR2: MDHEN and SYDVKM. There are 17 residues in the CDR3. The CDR3 DNA reads as TGTGCCAGCAGTTTTCCGTGGGACAGGGTACACCAAGAGACCCAGTACTTC. Residues: CASSFPWDRVHQETQYF.

This clonotype appeared many times. V and J are TRBV30 and TRBJ2-1; D is possibly TRBD2 (5 bases). CDR3 size: 14 residues. Trimming cost V 5 bases and J 0 bases, with 11 bases left between them. Germline values: CDR1 GTSNPN, CDR2 SVGIG (reference sequence). CDR3 bases: TGTGCCTGGCAGCTGGGGAGCTCCTACAATGAGCAGTTCTTC. This sequence encodes CAWQLGSSYNEQFF.

The sample holds many counts of this clonotype. This chain links TRBV18 with TRBJ2-2; weak D call: TRBD1 (6 bases). Germline V lookup: CDR1 KGHSH, CDR2 LQKENI. The CDR3 runs to 18 residues. The V end was cut by 6 bases, the J end by 0 bases, with 20 bases between. The CDR3 DNA is TGTGCCAGCTCCCACGGACAGTCTCCTAACGCGAACACCGGGGAGCTGTTTTTT. As protein: CASSHGQSPNANTGELFF.

This clonotype has at least ten counts. This chain uses TRBV10-3 with TRBJ2-6; no clear D. The CDR3 has 14 residues. Deletions cut 4 bases from V and 9 bases from J, with 13 bases between. CDR1 and CDR2 (germline): ENHRY, SYGVKD. Here the CDR3 DNA reads TGTGCCATCAGTGCTGGGCAAGGTGACAACGTCCTGACTTTC. Protein sequence: CAISAGQGDNVLTF.

The chain employs TRBV7-8 and TRBJ1-1; D call uncertain. V gave up 3 bases and J gave up 2 bases, with 25 bases separating them. This CDR3 spans 19 amino acids. Per the germline V gene, CDR1 is SGHVS and CDR2 is FQNEAQ. This chain's CDR3 is CASSLLELAQSILNTEAFF. For the CDR3, the DNA is TGTGCCAGCAGCTTGCTTGAATTGGCCCAATCGATTCTCAACACTGAAGCTTTCTTT.

This clonotype was seen repeatedly, ten times or more. The chain carries TRBV2 and TRBJ1-1, with a possible D match to TRBD1 (5 bases). V lost 6 bases, J lost 5 bases, and 13 bases lay in between. The CDR3 runs to 13 residues. Germline CDR1 SNHLY, CDR2 FYNNEI. CDR3 protein: CASRGDGRTEAFF. The CDR3 nucleotides read TGTGCCAGCAGGGGGGACGGAAGGACTGAAGCTTTCTTT.

The V call is TRBV4-3, the J call TRBJ1-4; tentative D call: TRBD1 (5 bases). This CDR3 contains 17 residues. With 0 bases removed from V and 0 bases from J, the gap between germline ends came to 11 bases. Germline V gene data show CDR1 as LGHNA and CDR2 as YSLEER. The CDR3 here is CASSQESRAATNEKLFF. In DNA, the CDR3 is TGCGCCAGCAGCCAAGAATCCAGGGCGGCAACTAATGAAAAACTGTTTTTT.

This clonotype has a handful of counts. The chain joins TRBV20-1 to TRBJ1-5; perhaps TRBD1 as D (6 bases). CDR3 size: 14 residues. The germline gives CDR1 DFQATT, CDR2 SNEGSKA (reference sequence). Deletions cut 6 bases from V and 4 bases from J, with 16 bases between. CDR3 protein: CSARPGGRNQPQHF. CDR3 DNA: TGCAGTGCCCGCCCGGGGGGGCGAAATCAGCCCCAGCATTTT.

In this sample, this clonotype turned up a few times. The chain has TRBV6-2 or TRBV6-3 and TRBJ2-7, with unresolved D. Germline CDR1 and CDR2: MNHEY and SVGEGT. Trimming cost V 2 bases and J 0 bases, with 11 bases left between them. The CDR3 consists of 15 residues. The CDR3 protein is CASSYSWASSYEQYF. CDR3 DNA sequence: TGTGCCAGCAGTTACAGTTGGGCCTCCTCCTACGAGCAGTACTTC.

The sample holds many counts of this clonotype. The chain couples TRBV7-8 to TRBJ2-1, with TRBD2 matching over 11 bases. V lost 2 bases, J lost 3 bases, and 6 bases stayed unmatched. The CDR3 is 17 residues long. Germline CDR1 reads SGHVS; CDR2 reads FQNEAQ. The CDR3 region has the DNA TGTGCCAGCAGCTTAATTCTAGCGGGGGGACTCTACAATGAGCAGTTCTTC. This codes for CASSLILAGGLYNEQFF. The complete variable domain, with remaining parts taken from reference TRBV7-8 and TRBJ2-1, reads GAGVSQSPRYKVAKRGQDVALRCDPISGHVSLFWYQQALGQGPEFLTYFQNEAQLDKSGLPSDRFFAERPEGSVSTLKIQRTQQEDSAVYLCASSLILAGGLYNEQFFGPGTRLTVL.

Ten or more counts support this clonotype. The chain carries TRBV7-2 and TRBJ2-1, with 8 bases lining up with TRBD1. The V gene end was trimmed by 5 bases and the J gene end by 6 bases; junction bases not matched to a gene: 3. Germline CDR1 SGHTA, CDR2 FQGNSA. The CDR3 extends over 13 amino acids. This CDR3 reads CASSPGQVNEQFF. The CDR3 coding sequence is TGTGCCAGCAGCCCGGGACAGGTCAATGAGCAGTTCTTC.

This clonotype was seen a handful of times. This sequence joins TRBV12-3 or TRBV12-4 and TRBJ2-3, with TRBD2 matching over 7 bases. Trimming at V came to 3 bases and at J to 2 bases, leaving 8 bases not matched to a gene. This CDR3 has 16 amino acids. The CDR3 protein is CASSFSTSAITDTQYF. As DNA, the CDR3 is TGTGCCAGCAGTTTCAGCACTAGCGCAATCACAGATACGCAGTATTTT.

Concerning this clonotype: A single base separates this from a much larger clone, so it may be a read error. The DNA of the CDR3 is TGCGCCAGCAGCTTAAGAGAGAGGGCAGTAACCGGGGAGCTGTTTTTT. Encoded protein: CASSLRERAVTGELFF. The chain combines TRBV5-1 with TRBJ2-2, with D possibly being TRBD2 (5 bases). CDR3 size: 16 residues. Germline V lookup: CDR1 SGHRS, CDR2 YFSETQ. Trimming stripped 2 bases from V and 5 bases from J, with 16 bases between.

This clonotype came up many times. J is TRBJ2-7 and V is TRBV20-1; D gene ambiguous. V gave up 5 bases and J gave up 4 bases, with 12 bases separating them. Germline V CDR1 and CDR2: DFQATT, SNEGSKA (reference sequence). CDR3 length: 12 residues. This chain's CDR3 is CSAPLLRYEQYF. The CDR3 bases are TGCAGTGCTCCCCTCCTCAGGTACGAGCAGTACTTC.

This clonotype was found many times. V usage is TRBV20-1 and J usage is TRBJ1-2, with D possibly being TRBD1 (5 bases). This CDR3 contains 13 residues. V lost 6 bases to trimming and J lost 7 bases, with 18 bases between them. CDR1 is DFQATT, CDR2 SNEGSKA, per germline (reference sequence). CDR3 sequence: CSALWAGRAGYTF. The CDR3 DNA reads TGCAGTGCCCTATGGGCAGGGAGAGCTGGCTACACCTTC.

This clonotype was counted ten times or more. DNA for the CDR3: TGCAGCGTTGAGGTGCGGGCCTACGAGCAGTACTTC. This sequence encodes CSVEVRAYEQYF. The genes are TRBV29-1 and TRBJ2-7, with a weak D call TRBD2 (5 bases). V lost 3 bases to trimming and J lost 2 bases, with 8 bases between them. The germline CDR1 and CDR2 sequences are SQVTM and ANQGSEA. The CDR3 length is 12 residues.

This clonotype has only a few counts. The chain joins TRBV20-1 to TRBJ2-3; 7 nucleotides match TRBD1. CDR3 length: 18 residues. Germline V lookup: CDR1 DFQATT, CDR2 SNEGSKA (reference sequence). Losses at the gene ends were 3 bases for V and 4 bases for J; bases not matched to a gene: 19. The CDR3 DNA follows: TGCAGTGCTAGGGACCTTACAAAACGGACAGGTGGGGCAGATACGCAGTATTTT. Protein: CSARDLTKRTGGADTQYF.

This clonotype was picked up many times. The chain links TRBV27 to TRBJ2-2; D gene unclear. Germline V gene sequence: CDR1 MNHEY, CDR2 SMNVEV (reference sequence). Trimming took off 7 bases at V and 3 bases at J, with 12 bases between the two ends. The CDR3 covers 14 residues. The CDR3 sequence: CASKVGLDTGELFF. The DNA for the CDR3 is TGTGCCAGCAAAGTCGGGCTCGACACCGGGGAGCTGTTTTTT.

In this sample, this clonotype turned up many times. The chain couples TRBV7-2 to TRBJ1-1; D not certain. The V gene lost 1 base and the J gene lost 1 base, with 4 bases spanning the gap. Germline lookup yields CDR1 SGHTA and CDR2 FQGNSA. The CDR3 covers 13 residues. CDR3 in DNA: TGTGCCAGCAGCTTAGAGAGGAACACTGAAGCTTTCTTT. Encoded protein: CASSLERNTEAFF. The full variable domain, with the rest looked up from reference TRBV7-2 and TRBJ1-1, is GAGVSQSPSNKVTEKGKDVELRCDPISGHTALYWYRQSLGQGLEFLIYFQGNSAPDKSGLPSDRFSAERTGGSVSTLTIQRTQQEDSAVYLCASSLERNTEAFFGQGTRLTVV.

This clonotype was counted at least ten times. The chain combines TRBV3-1 with TRBJ2-6; perhaps TRBD2 as D (6 bases). Germline CDR1 and CDR2: LGHDT and YNNKEL (reference sequence). V was shortened by 1 base and J by 1 base, with 8 bases between the two germline ends. The CDR3 length is 16 residues. CDR3 sequence (DNA): TGTGCCAGCAGCCAAGGCGGGAATTCTGGGGCCAACGTCCTGACTTTC. It yields the protein CASSQGGNSGANVLTF.

This clonotype has ten or more counts. This chain links TRBV20-1 with TRBJ1-1; possible D gene TRBD1, 6 bases. Germline CDR1 and CDR2: DFQATT and SNEGSKA (reference sequence). CDR3 size: 14 residues. The ends were cut back, 0 bases at V and 4 bases at J, with 12 bases in the middle. CDR3 DNA sequence: TGCAGTGCTAGAGACCCGGACAGTGCCACTGAAGCTTTCTTT. Residues: CSARDPDSATEAFF.

A note on this clonotype: A read error may be the cause here, since a much bigger clone is one base away. The chain is built from TRBV18 and TRBJ2-1; D is uncertain. Germline V gives CDR1 KGHSH, CDR2 LQKENI. The CDR3 spans 11 residues. Trimming shortened V by 2 bases and J by 9 bases, and 5 bases separated the two germline ends. Written as DNA, the CDR3 is TGTGCCAGCTCACCAGTCTGTGAGCAGTTCTTC. It encodes CASSPVCEQFF.

This clonotype was counted between two and nine times. Here the CDR3 DNA reads TGTGCCAGCAGCCAAGCTTCCCGGGACAGGAAAAATCAGCCCCAGCATTTT. Translating gives CASSQASRDRKNQPQHF. The chain has TRBV4-2 and TRBJ1-5; TRBD1 agrees at 8 bases. V gave up 1 base and J gave up 4 bases; unmatched junction bases: 9. The V gene's germline CDR1 is LGHNA and CDR2 YNFKEQ. The CDR3 is 17 amino acids.

This clonotype has more than one count but fewer than ten. The chain couples TRBV20-1 to TRBJ2-2; the D is unclear. V lost 0 bases to trimming and J lost 0 bases, with 11 bases between them. Germline loops: CDR1 DFQATT, CDR2 SNEGSKA (reference sequence). The CDR3 is 16 amino acids. This CDR3 reads CSARDPSRPNTGELFF. For the CDR3, the DNA is TGCAGTGCTAGAGACCCGAGTAGGCCGAACACCGGGGAGCTGTTTTTT.

This clonotype was seen at least ten times. V gene TRBV20-1 combines with J gene TRBJ2-7; perhaps TRBD1 as D (5 bases). Germline assignment: CDR1 DFQATT and CDR2 SNEGSKA (reference sequence). V lost 1 base and J 6 bases, leaving 16 bases between the germline ends. This CDR3 is 14 amino acids long. The CDR3 region has the DNA TGCAGTGCTAGAGGAGTAGTTCAGGGCGCCGAGCAGTACTTC. This encodes CSARGVVQGAEQYF.

Ten or more counts support this clonotype. The V gene is TRBV28, the J gene TRBJ1-4, with 7 bases identical to TRBD1. The V gene's germline CDR1 is MDHEN and CDR2 SYDVKM. The CDR3 loop spans 15 amino acids. The trim removed 6 bases at V and 5 bases at J, leaving 9 bases unmatched. This CDR3 reads CASRRQGGGNEKLFF. The CDR3 bases are TGTGCCAGCAGACGTCAGGGGGGAGGAAATGAAAAACTGTTTTTT.

This clonotype has ten or more counts. The V call is TRBV14, the J call TRBJ2-6, with a weak D call TRBD1 (6 bases). V was cut by 0 bases and J by 13 bases, with 13 bases left in between. This CDR3 is 14 amino acids long. Germline CDR1 and CDR2: SGHDN and FVKESK. In DNA, the CDR3 is TGTGCCAGCAGCCAAGATCGGACAGCCGGGGTCCTGACTTTC. This gives the protein CASSQDRTAGVLTF.

This clonotype came up many times. The chain employs TRBV6-2 or TRBV6-3 and TRBJ2-1, with 8 bases matching TRBD2. V trimming: 6 bases; J trimming: 0 bases; junction bases outside the gene matches: 7. The CDR3 contains 16 residues. Germline CDR1 reads MNHEY; CDR2 reads SVGEGT. The DNA of the CDR3 is TGTGCCAGCAGGCCTCAACTAGCGGTCTCCTACAATGAGCAGTTCTTC. Amino acid sequence: CASRPQLAVSYNEQFF.

In its sample, this clonotype was seen many times. V usage is TRBV6-5 and J usage is TRBJ2-7; D is unresolved. V lost 6 bases, J lost 0 bases, and 9 bases lay in between. CDR1 and CDR2 from the germline V gene are MNHEY and SVGAGI. The CDR3 has 13 amino acids. This CDR3 reads CASRKTGSYEQYF. The CDR3 region has the DNA TGTGCCAGCAGAAAGACCGGCTCCTACGAGCAGTACTTC.

At least ten counts were recorded for this clonotype. J is TRBJ1-2 and V is TRBV20-1; 9 nucleotides align to TRBD1. CDR3 length: 15 residues. With 1 base clipped from V and 3 bases from J, the junction kept 6 bases outside the gene matches. CDR1 is DFQATT and CDR2 is SNEGSKA in the germline V gene (reference sequence). As DNA, the CDR3 is TGCAGTGCTAGAGGGTTGCGACAGGGGGACTATGGCTACACCTTC. It specifies CSARGLRQGDYGYTF.